A selection of T cell receptor beta chains follows, all from one sample in a study of sequential checkpoint blockade in melanoma. Sequencing was performed with immunoSEQ multiplex PCR; in TCRdb, only in-frame clones are kept and a portion is missing. This repertoire shows approximately 12,000 clones, approximately 62% found once; its top ten account for about a fifth. Sequencing used CD8+ T cells sorted from blood (inferred from file names), obtained from a patient given nivolumab and ipilimumab in sequence. These receptors came from a human donor with melanoma. Each CDR3 is given with its conserved first and last residue. The D gene is left open where the match is weak. Some rows mark clone size as missing; the rest say once, few, many or name a class of expanded clone.

v_gene	d_gene	abundance	j_gene	len	CDR3aa	CDR3nt
TRBV7-3	TRBD1	-	TRBJ2-5	15	CASSLTGGGQETQYF	TGTGCCAGCAGCCTGACAGGGGGCGGGCAAGAGACCCAGTACTTC
TRBV11-3	TRBD1	few	TRBJ2-5	14	CASSRQGEGETQYF	TGTGCCAGCAGCCGACAGGGGGAAGGGGAGACCCAGTACTTC
TRBV9	TRBD1	once	TRBJ2-7	13	CASLRTGGREQYF	TGTGCCAGTCTACGGACAGGGGGCAGGGAGCAGTACTTC
TRBV9	-	-	TRBJ2-1	13	CASSVDPAGEQFF	TGTGCCAGCAGCGTAGATCCTGCGGGGGAGCAGTTCTTC
TRBV9	TRBD2	-	TRBJ2-1	15	CASSVGLAGINEQFF	TGTGCCAGCAGCGTAGGACTAGCGGGTATTAATGAGCAGTTCTTC
TRBV6-1	-	-	TRBJ1-5	17	CASSAPPDRTLNQPQHF	TGTGCCAGCAGTGCCCCCCCAGACAGGACTCTCAATCAGCCCCAGCATTTT
TRBV28	-	medium-sized	TRBJ2-7	13	CASSFGGEYEQYF	TGTGCCAGCAGTTTCGGGGGAGAATACGAGCAGTACTTC
TRBV9	TRBD2	-	TRBJ2-3	15	CASSVSGGHTDTQYF	TGTGCCAGCAGCGTAAGCGGGGGGCACACAGATACGCAGTATTTT
TRBV6-5	TRBD1	-	TRBJ2-2	16	CASSYSVDRGTGELFF	TGTGCCAGCAGTTATTCCGTTGACAGGGGGACCGGGGAGCTGTTTTTT
TRBV28	TRBD1	-	TRBJ1-2	16	CASSLGAGTANYGYTF	TGTGCCAGCAGTTTAGGGGCCGGGACAGCAAACTATGGCTACACCTTC
TRBV5-4	-	-	TRBJ1-2	11	CASSPGGGYTF	TGTGCCAGCAGCCCGGGGGGGGGCTACACCTTC
TRBV7-2	TRBD1	-	TRBJ2-7	15	CASSLDRGVIYEQYF	TGTGCCAGCAGCCTCGACAGGGGGGTGATCTACGAGCAGTACTTC
TRBV7-6	TRBD1	-	TRBJ2-6	18	CASSLSVQGIGGANVLTF	TGTGCCAGCAGCTTAAGTGTACAGGGGATCGGTGGGGCCAACGTCCTGACTTTC
TRBV11-2	-	-	TRBJ2-7	15	CASSFGNRAYYEQYF	TGTGCCAGCAGCTTTGGAAACAGGGCCTACTACGAGCAGTACTTC
TRBV30	TRBD2	-	TRBJ2-3	15	CAWSVPGGQTDTQYF	TGTGCCTGGAGTGTACCGGGGGGGCAGACAGATACGCAGTATTTT
TRBV12-5	-	-	TRBJ1-5	14	CASGWGGSNQPQHF	TGTGCTAGTGGATGGGGCGGTTCGAATCAGCCCCAGCATTTT
TRBV6-5	TRBD1	-	TRBJ1-1	14	CASSLGTGNTEAFF	TGTGCCAGCAGCCTCGGGACAGGGAACACTGAAGCTTTCTTT
TRBV5-4	-	-	TRBJ2-3	15	CASSWGDAYTDTQYF	TGTGCCAGCAGCTGGGGGGACGCATACACAGATACGCAGTATTTT
TRBV15	TRBD1	few	TRBJ1-2	13	CATSRTGGYGYTF	TGTGCCACCAGCAGGACAGGGGGTTATGGCTACACCTTC
TRBV27	-	-	TRBJ2-5	13	CASSFLKGGEQYF	TGTGCCAGCAGTTTTTTAAAAGGAGGAGAGCAGTACTTC
TRBV9	-	-	TRBJ1-5	15	CASSEGGYSNQPQHF	TGTGCCAGCAGCGAGGGGGGGTATAGCAATCAGCCCCAGCATTTT
TRBV27	-	-	TRBJ2-7	12	CASSRVGYEQYF	TGTGCCAGCAGTCGGGTTGGCTACGAGCAGTACTTC
TRBV11-2	TRBD2	medium-sized	TRBJ2-7	19	CASSSPKVAGGSGGYEQYF	TGTGCCAGCAGCTCCCCCAAGGTAGCGGGAGGGTCTGGGGGGTACGAGCAGTACTTC
TRBV28	TRBD2	-	TRBJ2-5	13	CASLAGGEETQYF	TGTGCCAGCTTAGCGGGAGGGGAGGAGACCCAGTACTTC
TRBV14	-	few	TRBJ2-3	17	CASSQDLVVGGTDTQYF	TGTGCCAGCAGCCAAGACTTGGTGGTAGGAGGCACAGATACGCAGTATTTT
TRBV27	-	-	TRBJ1-5	13	CASRPGINQPQHF	TGTGCCAGCAGGCCAGGGATCAATCAGCCCCAGCATTTT
TRBV5-5	-	-	TRBJ2-7	12	CASSHADYEQYF	TGTGCCAGCAGCCATGCGGACTACGAGCAGTACTTC
TRBV11-2	-	few	TRBJ2-6	16	CASSLSGSSGANVLTF	TGTGCCAGCAGCTTATCCGGGAGCTCTGGGGCCAACGTCCTGACTTTC
TRBV27	-	-	TRBJ2-3	14	CASSWADSTDTQYF	TGTGCCAGCAGTTGGGCCGACAGCACAGATACGCAGTATTTT
TRBV6-5	-	-	TRBJ2-3	14	CASTQGGVTDTQYF	TGTGCCAGCACGCAGGGGGGCGTCACAGATACGCAGTATTTT
TRBV5-5	-	hyperexpanded	TRBJ2-7	15	CASSSPGQRGYEQYF	TGTGCCAGCAGCTCCCCAGGACAGAGGGGCTACGAGCAGTACTTC
TRBV4-3	-	-	TRBJ2-2	13	CASSKHVPGELFF	TGCGCCAGCAGCAAACATGTACCCGGGGAGCTGTTTTTT
TRBV7-6	TRBD2	medium-sized	TRBJ2-1	19	CASSLAIAGTSGRLDEQFF	TGTGCCAGCAGCTTAGCAATCGCGGGGACTAGCGGGAGATTGGATGAGCAGTTCTTC
TRBV30	-	few	TRBJ1-1	12	CAWTGSYTEAFF	TGTGCCTGGACTGGCTCATACACTGAAGCTTTCTTT
TRBV13	TRBD2	few	TRBJ2-3	15	CASSSSGRATDTQYF	TGTGCCAGCAGCTCTAGCGGGAGGGCTACAGATACGCAGTATTTT
TRBV27	-	once	TRBJ2-7	15	CASSLLRTAAYEQYF	TGTGCCAGCAGTTTACTGAGGACAGCCGCCTACGAGCAGTACTTC
TRBV7-2	TRBD1	-	TRBJ2-3	15	CASSSGTGGIYTQYF	TGTGCCAGCAGTTCCGGGACAGGGGGAATTTATACGCAGTATTTT
TRBV7-2	-	-	TRBJ2-2	13	CASSPTGTGELFF	TGTGCCAGCAGCCCAACCGGGACCGGGGAGCTGTTTTTT